The present T cell receptor beta chain was sequenced within a study of vaccination effects on CD4 cells after COVID-19. As to this clone: What it binds is not known.

Prior to sequencing, the ViraFEST assay stimulated PBMC with viral peptide pools, which expanded the antigen-specific CD4+ T cells. It was after 10 days of culture that CD4+ T cells were isolated. Subjects were given two BNT162b2 or mRNA-1273 vaccine doses. Prior SARS-CoV-2 infection was absent in the vaccine recipients, as shown by negative nucleocapsid antibodies. Under 2.5 million PBMC were seeded per well and grown in the presence of about 9.6 IU/ml IL-2 and about 10 ug/ml peptides. Researchers swapped half the medium for IL-2 medium on both days 3 and 7. The CDR3 contains 18 residues. Trimming stripped 0 bases from V and 0 bases from J, with 13 bases between. Germline assignment: CDR1 SGDLS and CDR2 YYNGEE. Only in-frame clones appear in the TCRdb table, and some are missing; sequencing was by immunoSEQ multiplex PCR. The table includes tens of thousands of clones, around four fifths detected once.

Sequencing was performed on CD4+ T cells from PBMCs cultured with HCoV-229E spike peptides, taken after COVID-19 vaccination. The sequence derives from a human donor who received a COVID-19 vaccine. V and J are TRBV9 and TRBJ2-6; D perhaps matches TRBD1 (6 bases). Here the CDR3 DNA reads TGTGCCAGCAGCGTAGCCCCACAGGGAATCTCTGGGGCCAACGTCCTGACTTTC. Protein: CASSVAPQGISGANVLTF.